A selection of T cell receptor beta chains follows, all from one sample in a study of regulatory T cells in long-lasting Graves disease. MiXCR, run by TCRdb on the multiplex PCR reads, gives a single entry per CDR3 protein. The table lists approximately 470,000 distinct CDR3 sequences, roughly 15% of them singletons. These sequences were also reported in another study, on T cells in Graves' hyperthyroidism and ophthalmopathy.

Source: peripheral blood mononuclear cells (PBMCs), taken at new diagnosis, from a patient treated with antithyroid drugs. These receptor sequences come from a man aged 35 to 55 with Graves disease. The CDR3 runs from the conserved cysteine through the conserved F or W. Fields, in order: V gene, D gene, clone size, J gene, CDR3 protein, CDR3 DNA. The D gene is left open where the match is weak. A row's size may be missing; if present it is once, few, many or a size class.

TRBV20-1	TRBD1	NA	TRBJ1-6	CSALDRDNSPLHF	TGCAGTGCCCTGGACAGGGATAATTCACCCCTCCACTTT
TRBV7-9	NA	many	TRBJ1-5	CASSIEGDQPQHF	TGTGCCAGCAGCATTGAAGGAGATCAGCCCCAGCATTTT
TRBV5-1	TRBD1	many	TRBJ2-2	CASSLAVQGHGGELFF	TGCGCCAGCAGCTTGGCCGTACAGGGGCATGGCGGGGAGCTGTTTTTT
TRBV20-1	TRBD2	many	TRBJ2-1	CSASGRAVEQFF	TGCAGTGCTAGCGGGAGGGCCGTGGAGCAGTTCTTC
TRBV28	TRBD2	many	TRBJ2-7	CASSLVAGDSYEQYF	TGTGCCAGCAGTTTAGTAGCGGGAGACTCCTACGAGCAGTACTTC
TRBV18	TRBD1	many	TRBJ2-7	CASSPPGQLVEQYF	TGTGCCAGCTCACCGCCGGGACAGTTAGTCGAGCAGTACTTC
TRBV20-1	TRBD2	many	TRBJ2-5	CSARGTSGRIETQYF	TGCAGTGCGAGAGGGACTAGCGGGAGGATAGAGACCCAGTACTTC
TRBV4-1	NA	many	TRBJ2-1	CASSQSISGTDEQFF	TGCGCCAGCAGCCAATCGATTAGCGGAACCGATGAGCAGTTCTTC
TRBV5-4	NA	few	TRBJ1-1	CASSLFAGSGAFF	TGTGCCAGCAGCTTGTTCGCCGGTAGTGGAGCTTTCTTT
TRBV11-2	NA	many	TRBJ2-1	CASSKGGRYNEQFF	TGTGCCAGCAGCAAGGGGGGCAGGTACAATGAGCAGTTCTTC
TRBV15	NA	NA	TRBJ1-2	CATSRAESYGYTF	TGTGCCACCAGCAGAGCCGAGAGCTATGGCTACACCTTC
TRBV24-1	NA	many	TRBJ2-1	CATSDPSGNYNEQFF	TGTGCCACCAGTGACCCCAGCGGAAATTACAATGAGCAGTTCTTC
TRBV6-1	TRBD1	many	TRBJ2-1	CASSQQGDEQFF	TGTGCCAGCAGTCAACAGGGGGATGAGCAGTTCTTC
TRBV24-1	NA	NA	TRBJ2-2	CATSWGHTGELFF	TGTGCCACCAGTTGGGGCCACACCGGGGAGCTGTTTTTT
TRBV19	NA	NA	TRBJ1-5	CASSIVEGYNQPQHF	TGTGCCAGTAGTATTGTCGAGGGGTACAATCAGCCCCAGCATTTT
TRBV7-9	NA	NA	TRBJ1-4	CASSTALPPPNEKLFF	TGTGCCAGCAGCACAGCCCTTCCTCCCCCAAATGAAAAACTGTTTTTT
TRBV20-1	NA	many	TRBJ2-3	CSAFFGGPEVTDTQYF	TGCAGTGCTTTTTTCGGAGGCCCCGAGGTCACAGATACGCAGTATTTT
TRBV2	TRBD2	many	TRBJ2-7	CASRALAGLAYEQYF	TGTGCCAGCAGGGCACTAGCGGGACTAGCCTACGAGCAGTACTTC
TRBV28	TRBD2	many	TRBJ2-1	CASSLSGRRNVF	TGTGCCAGCAGTCTTAGCGGGAGACGGAATGTCTTC
TRBV25-1	NA	few	TRBJ2-2	CASSGGSGTGELFF	TGTGCCAGCAGTGGTGGGAGTGGGACCGGGGAGCTGTTTTTT
TRBV2	NA	many	TRBJ2-7	CASSGRSYEQYF	TGTGCCAGCAGTGGCAGATCCTACGAGCAGTACTTC
TRBV7-9	NA	many	TRBJ2-5	CASSSPYSSQETQYF	TGTGCCAGCAGCTCGCCCTACTCTTCACAAGAGACCCAGTACTTC
TRBV12-3/TRBV12-4	TRBD1	many	TRBJ1-5	CASSGQGSVQDQPQHF	TGTGCCAGCAGCGGACAGGGGTCGGTCCAGGATCAGCCCCAGCATTTT
TRBV24-1	NA	NA	TRBJ2-1	CATSDFVGGLNEQFF	TGTGCCACCAGTGATTTTGTGGGTGGCTTGAATGAGCAGTTCTTC
TRBV28	TRBD1	many	TRBJ2-4	CASSLKLITGGNIQYF	TGTGCCAGCAGTTTAAAATTAATAACAGGGGGAAACATTCAGTACTTC
TRBV6-1	TRBD2	NA	TRBJ2-3	CASRNSGLEGDTQYF	TGTGCCAGCAGGAATAGCGGGCTCGAGGGAGATACGCAGTATTTT
TRBV7-9	TRBD2	NA	TRBJ2-1	CASSLQASGRAYYNEQFF	TGTGCCAGCAGCTTACAGGCTAGCGGGAGGGCCTACTACAATGAGCAGTTCTTC
TRBV20-1	TRBD1	NA	TRBJ1-6	CSARQGLVSPLHF	TGCAGTGCACGACAGGGGCTTGTGTCACCCCTCCACTTT
TRBV5-8	NA	few	TRBJ2-2	CASSPGLMELFF	TGTGCCAGCAGCCCAGGACTCATGGAGCTGTTTTTT
TRBV27	TRBD1	many	TRBJ2-7	CASRRGQGIYEQYF	TGTGCCAGCAGGCGGGGACAGGGGATTTACGAGCAGTACTTC
TRBV18	NA	many	TRBJ1-3	CASSPPFGEDGNTIYF	TGTGCCAGCTCACCTCCTTTCGGGGAGGATGGAAACACCATATATTTT
TRBV12-3/TRBV12-4	TRBD1	many	TRBJ1-1	CASSPGGRTEAFF	TGTGCCAGCAGTCCAGGGGGTAGGACTGAAGCTTTCTTT
TRBV4-1	NA	many	TRBJ2-7	CASSQKPGQIYEQYF	TGCGCCAGCAGCCAGAAACCGGGACAAATATACGAGCAGTACTTC
TRBV12-3/TRBV12-4	NA	many	TRBJ2-7	CASSSPRGIRREQYF	TGTGCCAGCAGTTCCCCCCGGGGCATTAGACGGGAGCAGTACTTC
TRBV11-2	NA	many	TRBJ2-7	CASSPAAPFF	TGTGCCAGCAGCCCCGCGGCCCCCTTCTTC
TRBV24-1	TRBD2	NA	TRBJ2-2	CATSDPTSGSLGGLFF	TGTGCCACCAGTGACCCGACTAGCGGGAGTCTTGGGGGGCTGTTTTTT
TRBV20-1	TRBD1	many	TRBJ2-7	CSATRTGSFYEQYF	TGCAGTGCTACCAGGACAGGGAGTTTCTACGAGCAGTACTTC
TRBV15	NA	few	TRBJ1-2	CATSRDRGGGYGYTF	TGTGCCACCAGCAGAGATCGAGGGGGAGGCTATGGCTACACCTTC
TRBV2	NA	few	TRBJ1-2	CASNDGGYTF	TGTGCCAGCAATGATGGCGGCTACACCTTC
TRBV10-3	TRBD1	NA	TRBJ2-7	CAIRGTGTYEQYF	TGTGCCATCAGGGGGACAGGGACCTACGAGCAGTACTTC
TRBV30	NA	many	TRBJ2-3	CAWEFYPGTPYF	TGTGCCTGGGAGTTCTACCCGGGGACCCCATATTTT
TRBV5-1	NA	NA	TRBJ1-5	CASSPAGSRSNQPQHF	TGTGCCAGCAGCCCTGCGGGTTCGCGTAGCAATCAGCCCCAGCATTTT
TRBV6-2/TRBV6-3	NA	NA	TRBJ2-1	CASSRIDGQFF	TGTGCCAGCAGTAGGATTGACGGGCAGTTCTTC
TRBV6-1	NA	NA	TRBJ2-7	CASGDGSEYEQYF	TGTGCCAGCGGAGACGGATCCGAATACGAGCAGTACTTC
TRBV12-3/TRBV12-4	TRBD2	many	TRBJ2-1	CASSTSFPGLAGANEQFF	TGTGCCAGCAGTACAAGCTTCCCGGGACTAGCGGGAGCCAATGAGCAGTTCTTC
TRBV12-3/TRBV12-4	NA	few	TRBJ1-2	CASRDYGYTF	TGTGCCAGCAGGGACTATGGCTACACCTTC
TRBV3-1	TRBD2	many	TRBJ2-2	CASRLRAGDTGELFF	TGTGCCAGCAGGCTCCGAGCGGGGGACACCGGGGAGCTGTTTTTT
TRBV20-1	NA	few	TRBJ2-7	CSARSARDYEQYF	TGCAGTGCTAGGTCAGCTCGGGACTACGAGCAGTACTTC
TRBV20-1	TRBD2	NA	TRBJ2-5	CSARLGAGVEETQYF	TGCAGTGCTAGACTAGGAGCGGGAGTGGAAGAGACCCAGTACTTC
TRBV13	TRBD2	many	TRBJ2-1	CASRPGLAGGPYNEQFF	TGTGCCAGCAGGCCGGGACTAGCGGGAGGGCCCTACAATGAGCAGTTCTTC
TRBV20-1	NA	many	TRBJ1-5	CSARSTSNQPQHF	TGCAGTGCTAGGTCCACTAGCAATCAGCCCCAGCATTTT
TRBV5-1	NA	many	TRBJ2-7	CASSLDRGFEQYF	TGTGCCAGCAGCTTGGATCGGGGGTTCGAGCAGTACTTC
TRBV14	NA	NA	TRBJ2-1	CASSQNVYNEQFF	TGTGCCAGCAGCCAAAATGTATACAATGAGCAGTTCTTC